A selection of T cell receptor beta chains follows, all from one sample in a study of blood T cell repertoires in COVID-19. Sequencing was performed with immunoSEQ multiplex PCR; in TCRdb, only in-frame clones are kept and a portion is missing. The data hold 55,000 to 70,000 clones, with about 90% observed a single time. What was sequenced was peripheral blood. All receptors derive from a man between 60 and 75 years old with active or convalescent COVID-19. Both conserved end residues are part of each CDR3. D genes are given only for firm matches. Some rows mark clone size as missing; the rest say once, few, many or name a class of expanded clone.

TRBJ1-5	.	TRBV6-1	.	CASREGRGSNQPQHF	TGTGCCAGCAGAGAAGGTAGGGGTAGCAATCAGCCCCAGCATTTT
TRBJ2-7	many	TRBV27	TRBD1	CASREPQGKTYEQYF	TGTGCCAGCAGGGAACCACAGGGGAAAACCTACGAGCAGTACTTC
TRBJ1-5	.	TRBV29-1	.	CSVYRGVGNQPQHF	TGCAGCGTTTATCGGGGGGTAGGCAATCAGCCCCAGCATTTT
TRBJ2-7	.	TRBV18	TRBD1	CASSPRDRGMDEQYF	TGTGCCAGCTCACCCCGGGACAGGGGTATGGACGAGCAGTACTTC
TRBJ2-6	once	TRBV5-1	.	CASSLLGGSSSGANVLTF	TGCGCCAGCAGCTTGTTAGGTGGCTCTAGCTCTGGGGCCAACGTCCTGACTTTC
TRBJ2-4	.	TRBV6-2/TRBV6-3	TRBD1	CASSYVRGPQYF	TGTGCCAGCAGTTACGTCAGGGGGCCCCAGTACTTC
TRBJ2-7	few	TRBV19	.	CASSIDRRSSYEQYF	TGTGCCAGTAGTATAGATCGCAGAAGCTCCTACGAGCAGTACTTC
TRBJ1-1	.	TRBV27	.	CASSSGLWNTEAFF	TGTGCCAGCAGTTCGGGACTTTGGAACACTGAAGCTTTCTTT
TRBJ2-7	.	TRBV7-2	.	CASSPRGHAGEQYF	TGTGCCAGCAGTCCAAGAGGTCACGCGGGGGAGCAGTACTTC
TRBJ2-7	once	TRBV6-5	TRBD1	CASMLGQGSYEQYF	TGTGCCAGCATGTTGGGACAGGGCTCCTACGAGCAGTACTTC
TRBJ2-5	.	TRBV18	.	CASSPRQQETQYF	TGTGCCAGCTCACCGCGACAGCAAGAGACCCAGTACTTC
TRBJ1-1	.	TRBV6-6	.	CASSYLGGNTEAFF	TGTGCCAGCAGTTACCTGGGAGGAAACACTGAAGCTTTCTTT
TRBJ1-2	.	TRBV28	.	CASSPAPAGGYTF	TGTGCCAGCAGCCCTGCTCCCGCGGGGGGCTACACCTTC
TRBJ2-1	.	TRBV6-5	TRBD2	CASSYSGRGSYNEQFF	TGTGCCAGCAGTTACAGCGGGAGGGGCTCCTACAATGAGCAGTTCTTC
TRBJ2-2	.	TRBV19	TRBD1	CASKPRGGQGRTGELFF	TGTGCCAGTAAACCGAGGGGGGGACAGGGCCGCACCGGGGAGCTGTTTTTT
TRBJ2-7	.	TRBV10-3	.	CAISELGGHDEQYF	TGTGCCATCAGTGAGTTAGGGGGTCACGACGAGCAGTACTTC
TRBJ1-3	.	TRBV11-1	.	CASSLAKKWSGNTIYF	TGTGCCAGCAGCTTAGCGAAGAAGTGGAGCGGAAACACCATATATTTT
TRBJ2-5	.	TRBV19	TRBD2	CASTPGWASGHQETQYF	TGTGCCAGTACCCCGGGGTGGGCTAGCGGTCACCAAGAGACCCAGTACTTC
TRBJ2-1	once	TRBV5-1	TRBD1	CASSPGTDFYNEQFF	TGCGCCAGCAGCCCGGGGACAGATTTCTACAATGAGCAGTTCTTC
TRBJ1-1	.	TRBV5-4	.	CASSLGGTPEAFF	TGTGCCAGCAGCTTGGGGGGCACCCCTGAAGCTTTCTTT
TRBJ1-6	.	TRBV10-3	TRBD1	CAIGTVNSPLHF	TGTGCCATCGGGACAGTGAATTCACCCCTCCACTTT
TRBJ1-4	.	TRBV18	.	CASSLGQPATNEKLFF	TGTGCCAGCTCCCTAGGACAGCCTGCAACTAATGAAAAACTGTTTTTT
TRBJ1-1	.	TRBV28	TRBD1	CASSPFGTGINEAFF	TGTGCCAGCAGTCCCTTTGGGACAGGGATTAATGAAGCTTTCTTT
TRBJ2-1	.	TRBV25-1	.	CASSDEGLSYNEQFF	TGTGCCAGCAGTGACGAGGGCCTCTCCTACAATGAGCAGTTCTTC
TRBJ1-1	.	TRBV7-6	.	CASSLARGLAEAFF	TGTGCCAGCAGCTTAGCGCGGGGGTTAGCTGAAGCTTTCTTT
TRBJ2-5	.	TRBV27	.	CASSLSGAGQETQYF	TGTGCCAGCAGTTTATCGGGGGCAGGGCAAGAGACCCAGTACTTC
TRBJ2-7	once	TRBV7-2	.	CASSLLGDSAYEQYF	TGTGCCAGCAGCTTACTCGGGGACTCAGCCTACGAGCAGTACTTC
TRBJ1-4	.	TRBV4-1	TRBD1	CASNTLPGQGNEKLFF	TGCGCCAGCAATACCCTCCCGGGACAGGGGAATGAAAAACTGTTTTTT
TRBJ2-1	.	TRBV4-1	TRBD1	CASSQIIPGQGFGNEQFF	TGCGCCAGCAGCCAAATTATACCCGGACAGGGCTTCGGGAATGAGCAGTTCTTC
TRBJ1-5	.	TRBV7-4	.	CASSLEGAKQPQHF	TGTGCCAGCAGCTTAGAAGGGGCTAAACAGCCCCAGCATTTT
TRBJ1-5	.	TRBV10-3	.	CAISDAGTKKNSNQPQHF	TGTGCCATCAGTGATGCAGGAACGAAGAAGAATAGCAATCAGCCCCAGCATTTT
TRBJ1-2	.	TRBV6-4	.	CASNGGGGYTF	TGTGCCAGCAATGGCGGGGGCGGCTACACCTTC
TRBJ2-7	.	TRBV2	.	CASSEGRQFYEQYF	TGTGCCAGCAGTGAAGGAAGACAGTTCTACGAGCAGTACTTC
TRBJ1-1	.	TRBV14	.	CASSPWGRGSTEAFF	TGTGCCAGCAGCCCGTGGGGCAGGGGTTCAACTGAAGCTTTCTTT
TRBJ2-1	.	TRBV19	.	CAAQGDEQFF	TGTGCTGCACAGGGCGATGAGCAGTTCTTC
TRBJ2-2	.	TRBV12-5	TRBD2	CASALTGTSGVSVRTGELFF	TGTGCTAGTGCCCTAACCGGGACTAGTGGGGTGTCAGTCCGAACCGGGGAGCTGTTTTTT